The 8 T cell receptor beta chains below all came from one sample that was sequenced in a study of T cell responses to AZD1222 COVID-19 vaccine. Here immunoSEQ multiplex PCR was the method, and the copy in TCRdb shows in-frame clones only, minus some. The profile covers approximately 150,000 clones, with under 95% appearing a single time and approximately 5.3% taken by the ten largest. Specimen: peripheral blood, collected on day 0 of AZD1222 vaccination. The receptor source for this set is an adult in good health.

CDR3 region: CASRKWVGPVGNTIYF. The CDR3 DNA follows: TGTGCCAGCAGAAAATGGGTCGGCCCGGTGGGAAACACCATATATTTT. This sequence joins TRBV7-2 and TRBJ1-3, with D unresolved. The CDR3 is 16 residues long. The V gene lost 6 bases and the J gene lost 4 bases, with 19 bases spanning the gap. Looked up from germline, CDR1 is SGHTA and CDR2 is FQGNSA.

This clone was counted once. V gene TRBV6-5 combines with J gene TRBJ1-5, with D perhaps TRBD1 (5 bases). The V end was cut by 2 bases, the J end by 5 bases, with 13 bases between. Germline CDR1 is MNHEY and CDR2 is SVGAGI. The CDR3 totals 15 residues. This CDR3 reads CASSYGVGGDQPQHF. CDR3 nucleotides: TGTGCCAGCAGTTACGGGGTGGGGGGGGATCAGCCCCAGCATTTT.

This chain joins TRBV5-1 and TRBJ2-1; TRBD2 aligns across 8 bases. The CDR3 has 15 amino acids. Germline CDR1 and CDR2: SGHRS and YFSETQ. V gave up 4 bases and J gave up 2 bases; unmatched junction bases: 5. Written as DNA, the CDR3 is TGCGCCAGCAGCGGCGGGACTAGAACCTACAATGAGCAGTTCTTC. This gives the protein CASSGGTRTYNEQFF.

CDR3 residues: CASSVRRPALGEKLFF. Written as DNA, the CDR3 is TGTGCCAGCAGTGTGAGGAGGCCGGCATTGGGTGAAAAACTGTTTTTT. The chain couples TRBV2 to TRBJ1-4; D gene ambiguous. Germline CDR1 is SNHLY and CDR2 is FYNNEI. V gave up 4 bases and J gave up 7 bases, with 19 bases separating them. CDR3 length equals 16 residues.

The chain combines TRBV5-6 with TRBJ2-1, with 7 bases identical to TRBD2. Per germline, CDR1 SGHDT and CDR2 YYEEEE. V was clipped by 0 bases and J by 3 bases; unmatched bases: 6. CDR3 length: 16 amino acids. The CDR3 reads CASSLGVAGLYNEQFF. In nucleotides, the CDR3 is TGTGCCAGCAGCTTGGGGGTAGCGGGCCTCTACAATGAGCAGTTCTTC.

This clone showed up just once. This chain connects TRBV9 to TRBJ2-7, with 7 bases aligning to TRBD2. The CDR3 sequence is 14 residues long. Per germline, CDR1 SGDLS and CDR2 YYNGEE. After removal of 3 bases from V and 6 bases from J, the junction contained 9 bases not matched to a gene. CDR3 nucleotide sequence: TGTGCCAGCAGCGCGGTGGGAGGGGCTTCCGAGCAGTACTTC. This sequence encodes CASSAVGGASEQYF.

The gene calls are TRBV19 and TRBJ1-1; D unclear. The germline CDR1 and CDR2 sequences are LNHDA and SQIVND (reference sequence). The CDR3 loop spans 12 amino acids. The V end was cut by 4 bases, the J end by 7 bases, with 10 bases between. The CDR3 region is CASSNGVLEAFF. The CDR3 region has the DNA TGTGCCAGTAGTAATGGTGTACTTGAAGCTTTCTTT.

The count of this clone is one. The chain joins TRBV29-1 to TRBJ2-3; 16 nucleotides align to TRBD2. This CDR3 comprises 16 residues. Germline V gene sequence: CDR1 SQVTM, CDR2 ANQGSEA. J was trimmed by 4 bases and V by 6 bases; bases with no gene match: 7. In nucleotides, the CDR3 is TGCAGCGTAGATTCCGGGACTAGCGGGAGGGCAGATACGCAGTATTTT. This sequence encodes CSVDSGTSGRADTQYF.